A selection of T cell receptor beta chains follows, all from one sample in a study of T cell responses to AZD1222 COVID-19 vaccine. Method: immunoSEQ multiplex PCR; TCRdb's copy keeps in-frame clones and lacks some. The sample records about 79,000 clones, approximately 80% being singletons. The material sequenced was peripheral blood, taken on day 0 of AZD1222 vaccination. The receptors were gathered from an adult in good health. Both conserved end residues are part of each CDR3. D genes are given only for firm matches. Only some rows state a clone size, as once, few, many or a class for expanded clones.

clone size	V gene	J gene	D gene	CDR3 DNA	CDR3 protein
few	TRBV6-6	TRBJ2-5	NA	TGTGCCAGCAGTCGAGGGGGAGGTGGAGAGACCCAGTACTTC	CASSRGGGGETQYF
few	TRBV19	TRBJ2-5	NA	TGTGCCAGTAGTATAGGCGGACGGTCCGCCCAAGAGACCCAGTACTTC	CASSIGGRSAQETQYF
NA	TRBV19	TRBJ2-7	TRBD2	TGTGCCAGTAGTCCCCGGGGGACTACCTACGAGCAGTACTTC	CASSPRGTTYEQYF
NA	TRBV24-1	TRBJ2-1	NA	TGTGCCACCAGTGCGTCGGGAGAACGCAATGAGCAGTTCTTC	CATSASGERNEQFF
NA	TRBV4-1	TRBJ1-4	NA	TGCGCCAGCAGCCAAGGGGAAGGGGGAAATGAAAAACTGTTTTTT	CASSQGEGGNEKLFF
once	TRBV5-1	TRBJ2-7	TRBD2	TGCGCCAGCAGCGCCACTAGCGGGAGGGCCTACGAGCAGTACTTC	CASSATSGRAYEQYF
NA	TRBV10-3	TRBJ2-3	TRBD2	TGTGCCATCAGTCCTCCGGGAGCGGGGACCACAGATACGCAGTATTTT	CAISPPGAGTTDTQYF
NA	TRBV5-1	TRBJ2-2	TRBD1	TGCGCCAGCAGCTTGGCCGGGACAGGGACCGGGGAGCTGTTTTTT	CASSLAGTGTGELFF
NA	TRBV14	TRBJ1-2	NA	TGTGCCAGTTCCTCCGGGGGACACTATGGCTACACCTTC	CASSSGGHYGYTF
NA	TRBV28	TRBJ2-7	NA	TGTGCCAGCAAACCCCTCTCTGGGGATTCGAGCTCCTACGAGCAGTACTTC	CASKPLSGDSSSYEQYF
once	TRBV7-9	TRBJ2-7	TRBD2	TGTGCCAGCAGCTTTAAACTATCGGCGGGAGGAAGAAACGAGCAGTACTTC	CASSFKLSAGGRNEQYF
NA	TRBV7-2	TRBJ2-2	TRBD1	TGTGCCAGCACTTTTATGGGGACAGGGAACACCGGGGAGCTGTTTTTT	CASTFMGTGNTGELFF
NA	TRBV10-3	TRBJ2-1	NA	TGTGCCATCAGCGACGTCGGTAGCTCCTACAATGAGCAGTTCTTC	CAISDVGSSYNEQFF
NA	TRBV3-1/TRBV3-2	TRBJ2-7	NA	TGTGCCAGCAGCCAAGGGCTTCCCTACGAGCAGTACTTC	CASSQGLPYEQYF
few	TRBV15	TRBJ1-5	TRBD1	TGTGCCAAGGGACAGGGGGCGTCACAGCCCCAGCATTTT	CAKGQGASQPQHF
many	TRBV7-2	TRBJ2-1	TRBD2	TGTGCCAGCAGCATCACTAGCGGGACGGGCAATGAGCAGTTCTTC	CASSITSGTGNEQFF
NA	TRBV3-1/TRBV3-2	TRBJ1-1	NA	TGTGCCAGCAGCCAACTCCCAGGGAACACTGAAGCTTTCTTT	CASSQLPGNTEAFF
NA	TRBV5-8	TRBJ1-3	NA	TGTGCCAGCAGCTTGACGACGATGGCCCTCGGAAACACCATATATTTT	CASSLTTMALGNTIYF
NA	TRBV18	TRBJ2-2	TRBD2	TGTGCCAGCTCACCACTTGGAGCGGGACTAGTGGCCGGGGAGCTGTTTTTT	CASSPLGAGLVAGELFF
NA	TRBV12-5	TRBJ2-4	NA	TGTGCTAGTGGCCCGACAGGTTTACTAGCCAAAAACATTCAGTACTTC	CASGPTGLLAKNIQYF
once	TRBV5-1	TRBJ2-1	TRBD2	TGCGCCAGCAGCTTGGGAAGCGGGAGTGGGTACAATGAGCAGTTCTTC	CASSLGSGSGYNEQFF
NA	TRBV30	TRBJ2-1	NA	TGTGCCTGGAGTGTTGGCAATGAGCAGTTCTTC	CAWSVGNEQFF
NA	TRBV7-8	TRBJ1-2	TRBD1	TGTGCCAGCAGCCTTGGGACAGGGTTTATAAGCTATGGCTACACCTTC	CASSLGTGFISYGYTF
NA	TRBV2	TRBJ1-2	TRBD1	TGTGCCAGCGTACAGGGGGTTAACTATGGCTACACCTTC	CASVQGVNYGYTF
NA	TRBV18	TRBJ2-3	NA	TGTGCCAGCTCACCAAGCAGGGATACGCAGTATTTT	CASSPSRDTQYF
NA	TRBV18	TRBJ1-4	TRBD1	TGTGCCAGCTCACCCCCCGGACAGGCCGGTAATGAAAAACTGTTTTTT	CASSPPGQAGNEKLFF
NA	TRBV18	TRBJ2-5	NA	TGTGCCAGCTCACCCTCCGGGCCTGGGGAGACCCAGTACTTC	CASSPSGPGETQYF
NA	TRBV6-4	TRBJ1-1	NA	TGTGCCAGCAGTGACGGGCGGGGGGGCTCGAACACTGAAGCTTTCTTT	CASSDGRGGSNTEAFF
NA	TRBV10-2	TRBJ1-5	NA	TGCGCCAGCAGCACGGACCTGATGGGCAATCAGCCCCAGCATTTT	CASSTDLMGNQPQHF
NA	TRBV6-2/TRBV6-3	TRBJ2-1	NA	TGTGCCAGCAGCCAGGACTGGAGCTCCTACAATGAGCAGTTCTTC	CASSQDWSSYNEQFF
NA	TRBV6-5	TRBJ1-2	NA	TGTGCCAGCAGATGGGGACACATTAACTATGGCTACACCTTC	CASRWGHINYGYTF
NA	TRBV27	TRBJ2-6	NA	TGTGCCAGCAGTTTCAAGAGCTCTGGGGCCAACGTCCTGACTTTC	CASSFKSSGANVLTF
once	TRBV18	TRBJ2-3	TRBD2	TGTGCCAGCTCACCAGTCCTAGCGGGAGTTGGAGATACGCAGTATTTT	CASSPVLAGVGDTQYF
NA	TRBV23-1	TRBJ1-5	NA	TGCGCCAGCAGTCCGCGGAGGACTCCAGCTCAGCCCCAGCATTTT	CASSPRRTPAQPQHF
NA	TRBV4-1	TRBJ1-1	NA	TGCGCCAGCAGCCAAGATAAGGTGAACACTGAAGCTTTCTTT	CASSQDKVNTEAFF
NA	TRBV7-9	TRBJ2-2	TRBD2	TGTGCCAGCAGCTTAAGCGGGGGACCCACCGGGGAGCTGTTTTTT	CASSLSGGPTGELFF
NA	TRBV11-2	TRBJ1-4	NA	TGTGCCAGCAGCTTAGGTCAGGGAGGGGAAAAACTGTTTTTT	CASSLGQGGEKLFF
NA	TRBV14	TRBJ2-7	NA	TGTGCCAGCAGCCAAGGTCTCCGTCGATCTTACGAGCAGTACTTC	CASSQGLRRSYEQYF
NA	TRBV6-5	TRBJ2-7	TRBD2	TGTGCCACCAATCCAGCGGGGGGAAGCTCCTACGAGCAGTACTTC	CATNPAGGSSYEQYF
NA	TRBV4-2	TRBJ1-3	NA	TGTGCCAGCAGCCAAGAGGACTCCCGGGGAATAACTGGAAACACCATATATTTT	CASSQEDSRGITGNTIYF